The present TCR beta chain was sequenced within a study of cytomegalovirus exposure and HLA in healthy donors. Study details: The roughly 670 first-cohort repertoires and the 95 to 150 validation repertoires shared the same platform, a later analysis reported. Regarding the study as a whole: Listed as cytomegalovirus-associated were over 150 TCR beta chains.

This CDR3 is built from 14 residues. The V gene's germline CDR1 is SGHVS and CDR2 FNYEAQ. The germline V and J ends were trimmed by 6 bases and 6 bases, with 17 bases remaining between them. On this clone itself: The antigen is undetermined.

TCRdb's table, derived via immunoSEQ multiplex PCR, lists solely in-frame clones and lacks some. The table has hundreds of thousands of clones, around nine tenths seen once; the top ten hold 2.6%. Sequencing was done on a sample of PBMCs. The clonotype was recovered from a man younger than 30 in good health and CMV-seronegative. J is TRBJ1-1 and V is TRBV7-6; D is undetermined. This chain's CDR3 is CASSPPSSSAEAFF. CDR3 DNA sequence: TGTGCCAGCAGTCCCCCGTCTTCTTCGGCTGAAGCTTTCTTT.